Reported below is one TCR beta chain. Its antigen is not known. Per-sample PBMC isolation yielded at least 7 million cells. Using a J-beta primer mix together with a sample-barcoded 5' primer, a second PCR was run for about 7 to 12 cycles. Tagging of each cDNA molecule was performed by a template-switch adaptor with 12 random nucleotides. TCRdb passed the 5' RACE reads through MiXCR, listing each CDR3 protein once. The profile covers around 1,800,000 distinct CDR3 sequences, with about 39% appearing a single time and more than 20% taken by the ten largest. The data belong to a study of blood T cells in healthy people across ages. Whole-study context: T cells yielded about one barcoded beta molecule per two cells through template switching.

Regarding the study as a whole: Age showed a roughly linear inverse relationship with TCR beta diversity per million T cells.

The receptor was isolated from a human donor in good health. Sequencing input: blood.

As DNA, the CDR3 is TGTGCCAGCAGCTTAACTAGCGGGGGGCCCCCGAGCACCGGGGAGCTGTTTTTT. Its translation is CASSLTSGGPPSTGELFF. This chain joins TRBV7-3 and TRBJ2-2; 10 bases map to TRBD2. This CDR3 spans 18 amino acids. Germline assignment: CDR1 SGHTA and CDR2 FQGTGA. The trim removed 0 bases at V and 4 bases at J, leaving 8 bases unmatched.